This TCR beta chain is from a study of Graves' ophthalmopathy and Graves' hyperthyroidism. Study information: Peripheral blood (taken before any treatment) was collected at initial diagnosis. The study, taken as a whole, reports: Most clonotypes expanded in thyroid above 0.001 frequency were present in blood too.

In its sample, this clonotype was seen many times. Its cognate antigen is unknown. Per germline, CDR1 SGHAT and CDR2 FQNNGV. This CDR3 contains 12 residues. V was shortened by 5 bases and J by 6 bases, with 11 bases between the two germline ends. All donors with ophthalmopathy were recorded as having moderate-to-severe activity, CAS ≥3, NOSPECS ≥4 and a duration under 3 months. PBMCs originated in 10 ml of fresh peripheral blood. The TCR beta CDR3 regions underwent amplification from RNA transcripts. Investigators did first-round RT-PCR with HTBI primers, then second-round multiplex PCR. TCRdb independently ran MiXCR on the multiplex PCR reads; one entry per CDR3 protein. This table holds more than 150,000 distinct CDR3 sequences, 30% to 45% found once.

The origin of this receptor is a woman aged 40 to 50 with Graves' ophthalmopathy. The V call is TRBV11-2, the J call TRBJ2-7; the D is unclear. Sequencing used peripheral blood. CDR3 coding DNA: TGTGCCAGCAGCAACCGGGCCGGCGAGCAGTACTTC. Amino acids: CASSNRAGEQYF.